This passage covers 17 T cell receptor beta chains from one sample sequenced in a study of post-analysis software for immune sequencing data. Regarding the study as a whole: Roughly 5 TRBV segments, TRBV5-6, TRBV5-1 and TRBV20-1 among them, were found more frequent in patients than controls.

Every TCR beta cDNA library bore unique molecular identifiers. TCRdb used MiXCR to reprocess the PCR reads, holding one entry per CDR3 protein. The data hold hundreds of thousands of distinct CDR3 sequences, with 25% to 30% observed a single time. These receptors' antigens are unknown. Sequenced: blood. Receptors originate from a girl under 18 with multiple sclerosis.

The chain recombines TRBV20-1 with TRBJ1-2, with D hard to call. The CDR3 consists of 14 residues. V was pared by 3 bases and J by 2 bases, with 13 bases between. CDR1 is DFQATT, CDR2 SNEGSKA, per germline (reference sequence). In nucleotides, the CDR3 is TGCAGTGCTAGTGCGTCCCAGACCAACTATGGCTACACCTTC. It codes for CSASASQTNYGYTF.

As concerns this clonotype: A much larger clone lies a single base off, so this may be a read error. J is TRBJ2-1 and V is TRBV4-3; the match to TRBD2 covers 8 bases. The CDR3 has 15 amino acids. CDR1 LGHNA and CDR2 YSLEER come from the germline V gene. The CDR3, as DNA: TGCGCCGGCAGCCAAGTAACTAGCGGCCACAATGAGCAGTTCTTC. The encoded protein is CAGSQVTSGHNEQFF.

This clonotype was counted only a few times. CDR3 amino acids: CASNFLGETQYF. CDR3 coding DNA: TGCGCCAGCAACTTCTTAGGGGAGACCCAGTACTTC. The chain is built from TRBV5-1 and TRBJ2-5; D not certain. CDR1 and CDR2 from the germline V gene are SGHRS and YFSETQ. Trimming shortened V by 6 bases and J by 5 bases, and 11 bases separated the two germline ends. CDR3 length equals 12 residues. The whole variable domain, remainder taken from reference TRBV5-1 and TRBJ2-5, is KAGVTQTPRYLIKTRGQQVTLSCSPISGHRSVSWYQQTPGQGLQFLFEYFSETQRNKGNFPGRFSGRQFSNSRSEMNVSTLELGDSALYLCASNFLGETQYFGPGTRLLVL.

This chain links TRBV10-3 with TRBJ1-2, with D unresolved. The CDR3 has 14 amino acids. V was shortened by 3 bases and J by 0 bases, with 8 bases between the two germline ends. Germline assignment: CDR1 ENHRY and CDR2 SYGVKD. Here the CDR3 reads CAISDQTSNYGYTF. The CDR3, as DNA: TGTGCCATCAGTGATCAGACATCTAACTATGGCTACACCTTC.

This clonotype was counted a few times. This chain connects TRBV6-5 to TRBJ2-5, with 9 nucleotides matching TRBD2. Trimming took 5 bases from V and 4 from J; bases not matched to a gene: 8. The CDR3 contains 15 residues. Germline values: CDR1 MNHEY, CDR2 SVGAGI. The CDR3 bases are TGTGCCAGCAGTAGCTTAAGCGGGGGGCGAGAGACCCAGTACTTC. Amino acid sequence: CASSSLSGGRETQYF.

V usage is TRBV28 and J usage is TRBJ2-7; tentatively, D is TRBD2 (5 bases). This CDR3 has 14 residues. The V end was cut by 2 bases, the J end by 9 bases, with 17 bases between. The germline V gene encodes CDR1 MDHEN and CDR2 SYDVKM. CDR3 protein: CASSLGENRVGQYF. The DNA for the CDR3 is TGTGCCAGCAGTTTAGGGGAGAATAGGGTTGGGCAGTACTTC. Full variable domain (outside the CDR3, taken from reference TRBV28 and TRBJ2-7): DVKVTQSSRYLVKRTGEKVFLECVQDMDHENMFWYRQDPGLGLRLIYFSYDVKMKEKGDIPEGYSVSREKKERFSLILESASTNQTSMYLCASSLGENRVGQYFGPGTRLTVT.

This clonotype was counted between two and nine times. The chain employs TRBV28 and TRBJ2-7, with D perhaps TRBD1 or TRBD2 (5 bases each). This CDR3 is 14 amino acids long. Trimming took off 5 bases at V and 3 bases at J, with 14 bases between the two ends. CDR1 is MDHEN and CDR2 is SYDVKM in the germline V gene. DNA for the CDR3: TGTGCCAGCAGTCCCTCGTTGGGGGTCTACGAGCAGTACTTC. Translating it yields CASSPSLGVYEQYF.

This clonotype was counted between two and nine times. The chain employs TRBV12-3 or TRBV12-4 and TRBJ1-1; 9 nucleotides line up with TRBD1. V was clipped by 6 bases and J by 5 bases; unmatched bases: 13. The CDR3 has 16 amino acids. The CDR3 coding sequence is TGTGCCAGCAGCCCGTCTGGGGGACAGGGTATGACTGAAGCTTTCTTT. It codes for CASSPSGGQGMTEAFF.

The V gene is TRBV2, the J gene TRBJ2-1; perhaps TRBD2 as D (6 bases). Trimming shortened V by 7 bases and J by 5 bases, and 9 bases separated the two germline ends. The CDR3 runs 12 residues. Germline lookup yields CDR1 SNHLY and CDR2 FYNNEI. The CDR3 region is CASMGEDNEQFF. DNA of the CDR3: TGTGCCAGCATGGGGGAGGACAATGAGCAGTTCTTC. The variable domain in full, completed from reference TRBV2 and TRBJ2-1, reads EPEVTQTPSHQVTQMGQEVILRCVPISNHLYFYWYRQILGQKVEFLVSFYNNEISEKSEIFDDQFSVERPDGSNFTLKIRSTKLEDSAMYFCASMGEDNEQFFGPGTRLTVL.

This clonotype was found a few times. The rearrangement uses TRBV29-1 and TRBJ2-7, with D uncertain. Germline lookup yields CDR1 SQVTM and CDR2 ANQGSEA. Trimming cost V 4 bases and J 1 base, with 8 bases left between them. The CDR3 sequence is 12 residues long. The CDR3 DNA follows: TGCAGCGTTGTCGCAGCGTCCTACGAGCAGTACTTC. It is translated as CSVVAASYEQYF.

The chain is built from TRBV27 and TRBJ1-2; perhaps TRBD1 as D (6 bases). V dropped 8 bases and J dropped 4 bases, with 17 bases sitting between them. Germline assignment: CDR1 MNHEY and CDR2 SMNVEV (reference sequence). The CDR3 length is 14 residues. CDR3 loop: CASGAGQRVYGYTF. The CDR3 DNA reads as TGTGCCAGCGGAGCGGGACAAAGGGTCTATGGCTACACCTTC.

This clonotype turned up a few times. J is TRBJ1-1 and V is TRBV28; a possible D gene is TRBD1 (6 bases). The length of the CDR3 is 17 residues. Germline V gene data show CDR1 as MDHEN and CDR2 as SYDVKM. The V end lost 4 bases, the J end lost 3 bases, and 21 bases lay between the germline ends. The CDR3 nucleotides are TGTGCCAGCAGTTCCGGCAGGGGAGTCGCGGTCGACACTGAAGCTTTCTTT. Its protein product is CASSSGRGVAVDTEAFF.

In regard to this clonotype: Given a much more abundant clone one base away, this may be a read error. The chain couples TRBV5-4 to TRBJ2-5, with 7 bases aligning to TRBD2. The CDR3 sequence is 13 residues long. Germline V lookup: CDR1 SGHNT, CDR2 YYREEE (reference sequence). Unmatched junction bases numbered 4, after V lost 4 bases and J lost 4 bases. The CDR3 bases are TGTGCCAGCAGCCGCCGGGGGGTAGAGACCCAGTACTTC. Protein sequence: CASSRRGVETQYF.

This clonotype was seen a few times. The rearrangement joins TRBV20-1 to TRBJ2-1, with a weak D call TRBD1 (5 bases). The CDR3 is 16 amino acids. V gave up 1 base and J gave up 2 bases, with 15 bases separating them. In germline, CDR1 is DFQATT, CDR2 SNEGSKA (reference sequence). Written as DNA, the CDR3 is TGCAGTGCTAGAGGAGTCTTGAGGACACCCTACAATGAGCAGTTCTTC. This encodes CSARGVLRTPYNEQFF.

This chain joins TRBV7-2 and TRBJ2-1; 14 bases match TRBD2. This CDR3 has 15 residues. V lost 5 bases, J lost 12 bases, and 9 bases stayed unmatched. The germline gives CDR1 SGHTA, CDR2 FQGNSA. The DNA for the CDR3 is TGTGCCAGCAGCCCACGGGGACTAGCGGGAGCATGGCAGTTCTTC. Its protein is CASSPRGLAGAWQFF.

This chain uses TRBV28 with TRBJ1-4; D is unclear. CDR1 is MDHEN, CDR2 SYDVKM, per germline. Deletions cut 8 bases from V and 7 bases from J, with 17 bases between. CDR3 length equals 14 residues. The CDR3 nucleotides read TGTGCCAGCTCGGTTTCGGGCTTCACTGAAAAACTGTTTTTT. Translating it yields CASSVSGFTEKLFF.

The rearrangement joins TRBV11-3 to TRBJ2-1; D tentatively reads TRBD1 or TRBD2 (5 bases each). V was cut by 3 bases and J by 7 bases, with 16 bases left in between. Germline V gene data show CDR1 as SGHNT and CDR2 as YENEEA. The length of the CDR3 is 15 residues. Here the CDR3 reads CASSFPRGTGNEQFF. CDR3 DNA sequence: TGTGCCAGCAGCTTTCCGCGAGGGACGGGAAATGAGCAGTTCTTC.